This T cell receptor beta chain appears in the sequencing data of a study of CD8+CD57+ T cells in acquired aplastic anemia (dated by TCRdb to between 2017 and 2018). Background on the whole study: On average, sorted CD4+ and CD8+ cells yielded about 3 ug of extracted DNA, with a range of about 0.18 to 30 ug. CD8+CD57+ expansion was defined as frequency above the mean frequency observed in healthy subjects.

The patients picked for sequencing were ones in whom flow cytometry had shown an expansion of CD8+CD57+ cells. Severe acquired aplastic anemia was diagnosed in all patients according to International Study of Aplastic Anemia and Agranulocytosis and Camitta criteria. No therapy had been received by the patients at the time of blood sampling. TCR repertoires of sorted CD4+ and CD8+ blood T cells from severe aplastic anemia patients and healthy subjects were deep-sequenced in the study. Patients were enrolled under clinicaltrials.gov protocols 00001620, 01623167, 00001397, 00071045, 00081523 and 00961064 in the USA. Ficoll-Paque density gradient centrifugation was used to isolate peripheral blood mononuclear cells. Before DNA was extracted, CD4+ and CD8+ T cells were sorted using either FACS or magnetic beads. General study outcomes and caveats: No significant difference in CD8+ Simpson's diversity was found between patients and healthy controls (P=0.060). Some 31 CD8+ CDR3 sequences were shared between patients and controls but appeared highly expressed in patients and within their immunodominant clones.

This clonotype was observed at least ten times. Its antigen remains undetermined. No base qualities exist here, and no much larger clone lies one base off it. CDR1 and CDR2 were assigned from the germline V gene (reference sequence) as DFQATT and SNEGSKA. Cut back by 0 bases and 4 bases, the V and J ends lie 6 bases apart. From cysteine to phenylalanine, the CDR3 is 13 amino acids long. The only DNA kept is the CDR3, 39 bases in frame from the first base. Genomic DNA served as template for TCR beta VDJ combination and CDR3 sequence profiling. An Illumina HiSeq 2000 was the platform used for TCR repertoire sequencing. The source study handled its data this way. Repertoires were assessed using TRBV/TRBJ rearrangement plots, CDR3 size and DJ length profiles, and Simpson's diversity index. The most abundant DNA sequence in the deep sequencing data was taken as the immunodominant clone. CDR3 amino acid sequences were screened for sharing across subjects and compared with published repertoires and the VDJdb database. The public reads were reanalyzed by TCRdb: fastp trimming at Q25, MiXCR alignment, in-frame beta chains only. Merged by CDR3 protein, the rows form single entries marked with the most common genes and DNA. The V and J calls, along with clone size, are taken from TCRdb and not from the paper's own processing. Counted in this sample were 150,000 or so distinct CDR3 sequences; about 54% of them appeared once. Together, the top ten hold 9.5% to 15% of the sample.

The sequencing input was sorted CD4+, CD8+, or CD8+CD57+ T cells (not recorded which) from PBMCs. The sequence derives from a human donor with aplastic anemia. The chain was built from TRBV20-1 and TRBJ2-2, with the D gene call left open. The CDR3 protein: CSARDRSTGELFF. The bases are TGCAGTGCTAGAGATCGGAGCACCGGGGAGCTGTTTTTT.